These 11 T cell receptor beta chains share one sample of origin, sequenced in a study of OX40 agonist ivuxolimab in advanced cancers. TCRdb's table, derived via immunoSEQ multiplex PCR, lists solely in-frame clones and lacks some. The sample gives 35,000 to 50,000 clones, around four fifths of which show up once; around 2.5% is in the top ten. The sample was CD4+ or CD8+ T cells sorted from blood, taken in a trial of the OX40 agonist ivuxolimab. All receptors come from an adult with an advanced solid tumor such as melanoma, head and neck, liver or kidney cancer.

The chain has TRBV28 and TRBJ1-1, with D perhaps TRBD1 (5 bases). The CDR3 contains 15 residues. V lost 2 bases to trimming and J lost 0 bases, with 10 bases between them. Germline loops: CDR1 MDHEN, CDR2 SYDVKM. This CDR3 is CASSLPGDLNTEAFF. Here the CDR3 DNA reads TGTGCCAGCAGTTTACCGGGGGACCTGAACACTGAAGCTTTCTTT.

This clone was counted only a few times. The genes are TRBV5-1 and TRBJ1-1, with a weak D call TRBD1 (6 bases). Trimming pared 4 bases from V and 1 base from J, leaving 11 bases between. The CDR3 runs 14 residues. The germline V gene has CDR1 SGHRS and CDR2 YFSETQ. CDR3 bases: TGCGCCAGCAGCGACCCGGGACAGAACACTGAAGCTTTCTTT. Encoded protein: CASSDPGQNTEAFF.

This sequence joins TRBV6-1 and TRBJ1-4, with D tentatively TRBD1 (5 bases). Germline CDR1 reads MNHNS; CDR2 reads SASEGT. Between the trimmed V and J ends, which lost 8 bases and 4 bases, there was a span of 11 bases. This CDR3 has 13 residues. CDR3 coding DNA: TGTGCCAGCTCCGGGACTTATAATGAAAAACTGTTTTTT. Its translation is CASSGTYNEKLFF.

The chain combines TRBV5-1 with TRBJ2-7; D remains ambiguous. V shed 2 bases and J shed 5 bases, with 8 bases lying between them. CDR1 SGHRS and CDR2 YFSETQ come from the germline V gene. The CDR3 extends over 12 amino acids. The CDR3 DNA is TGCGCCAGCAGCTTTTCGGACCACGAGCAGTACTTC. It codes for CASSFSDHEQYF.

This sequence joins TRBV7-8 and TRBJ2-1; the D is unclear. This CDR3 contains 15 residues. Trimming removed 8 bases at V and 5 bases at J, with 19 bases between. CDR1 is SGHVS, CDR2 FQNEAQ, per germline. The CDR3 loop is CASFAGIRGDNEQFF. Here the CDR3 DNA reads TGTGCCAGCTTCGCTGGGATCCGTGGTGACAATGAGCAGTTCTTC.

The chain uses TRBV7-2 and TRBJ1-1; D unclear. The CDR3 contains 16 residues. V shed 2 bases and J shed 0 bases, with 13 bases lying between them. Germline-derived CDR1 and CDR2 are SGHTA and FQGNSA. CDR3 region: CASSLIPVNMNTEAFF. CDR3 nucleotide sequence: TGTGCCAGCAGCTTAATCCCTGTCAACATGAACACTGAAGCTTTCTTT. Full variable domain (remainder filled in from reference TRBV7-2 and TRBJ1-1): GAGVSQSPSNKVTEKGKDVELRCDPISGHTALYWYRQSLGQGLEFLIYFQGNSAPDKSGLPSDRFSAERTGGSVSTLTIQRTQQEDSAVYLCASSLIPVNMNTEAFFGQGTRLTVV.

The chain couples TRBV4-2 to TRBJ2-3; D is perhaps TRBD2 (6 bases). Germline V gene data show CDR1 as LGHNA and CDR2 as YNFKEQ. V was cut by 5 bases and J by 2 bases, with 8 bases left in between. The length of the CDR3 is 13 residues. The CDR3 region has the DNA TGTGCCAGCAGCGGGACTGCCACAGATACGCAGTATTTT. Encoded protein: CASSGTATDTQYF.

There are a few counts of this clone. The rearrangement uses TRBV4-1 and TRBJ2-3, with 11 bases aligning to TRBD2. The CDR3 extends over 17 amino acids. Per germline, CDR1 MGHRA and CDR2 YSYEKL. V lost 3 bases to trimming and J lost 0 bases; unmatched junction nucleotides: 5. This chain's CDR3 is CASSHRLAGLSTDTQYF. CDR3 DNA sequence: TGCGCCAGCAGCCACCGACTAGCGGGGCTTAGCACAGATACGCAGTATTTT.

V usage is TRBV30 and J usage is TRBJ2-3; D uncertain. There are 13 residues in the CDR3. The ends were cut back, 4 bases at V and 5 bases at J, with 13 bases in the middle. Per the germline V gene, CDR1 is GTSNPN and CDR2 is SVGIG (reference sequence). The CDR3 region has the DNA TGTGCCTGGACCCGCCCGGTGTTAGATACGCAGTATTTT. It is translated as CAWTRPVLDTQYF.

The gene calls are TRBV6-5 and TRBJ2-1; D is ambiguous. CDR1 is MNHEY, CDR2 SVGAGI, per germline. The V and J ends lost 0 bases and 7 bases respectively, with 13 bases between them. This CDR3 spans 15 amino acids. The CDR3: CASSYSITGGNEQFF. The CDR3 coding sequence is TGTGCCAGCAGTTACTCGATTACCGGTGGAAATGAGCAGTTCTTC.

The chain couples TRBV4-3 to TRBJ2-2, with TRBD1 matching over 9 bases. In germline, CDR1 is LGHNA, CDR2 YSLEER. The junction had 7 bases not matched to a gene; V was cut back by 6 bases and J by 5 bases. The CDR3 has 15 amino acids. CDR3 protein: CASRAGTGFTGELFF. The CDR3 DNA sequence: TGCGCCAGCAGGGCCGGGACAGGGTTTACCGGGGAGCTGTTTTTT.